This TCR beta chain was observed in a study of Tregs in tolerant kidney transplant recipients. V gave up 0 bases and J gave up 4 bases, with 19 bases separating them. The CDR3 consists of 17 residues. Looked up from germline, CDR1 is SGDLS and CDR2 is YYNGEE. Produced via immunoSEQ multiplex PCR; TCRdb's table is partial and in-frame only. The sample lists roughly 66,000 clones; roughly 92% were seen once. The receptor was isolated from a human donor who received a combined kidney and bone marrow transplant. The sequences come from CD8+ T cells from blood, collected before the transplant. This sequence joins TRBV9 and TRBJ2-5, with D maybe TRBD2 (7 bases). In DNA, the CDR3 is TGTGCCAGCAGCGTAGCCCCTCGGGGGGCTGCAGGAGAGACCCAGTACTTC. Protein: CASSVAPRGAAGETQYF.